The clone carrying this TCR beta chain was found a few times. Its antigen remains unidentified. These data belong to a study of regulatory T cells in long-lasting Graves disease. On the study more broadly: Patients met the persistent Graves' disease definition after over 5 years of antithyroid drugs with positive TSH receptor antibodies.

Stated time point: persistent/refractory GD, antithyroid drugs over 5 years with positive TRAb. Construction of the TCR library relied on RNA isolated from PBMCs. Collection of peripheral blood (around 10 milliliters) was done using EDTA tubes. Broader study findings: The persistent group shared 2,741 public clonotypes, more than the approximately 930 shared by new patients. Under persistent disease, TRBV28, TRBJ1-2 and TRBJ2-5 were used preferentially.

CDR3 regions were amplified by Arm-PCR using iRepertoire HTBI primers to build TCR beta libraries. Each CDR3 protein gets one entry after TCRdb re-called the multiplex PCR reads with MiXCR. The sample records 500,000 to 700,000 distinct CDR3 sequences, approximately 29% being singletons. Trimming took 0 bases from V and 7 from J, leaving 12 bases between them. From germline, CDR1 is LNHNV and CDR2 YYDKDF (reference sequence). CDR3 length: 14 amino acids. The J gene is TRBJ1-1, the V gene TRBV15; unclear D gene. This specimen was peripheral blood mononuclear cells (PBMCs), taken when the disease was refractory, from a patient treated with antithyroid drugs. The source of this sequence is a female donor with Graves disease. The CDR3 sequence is CATSRDPRAGEAFF. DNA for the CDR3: TGTGCCACCAGCAGAGATCCACGGGCGGGTGAAGCTTTCTTT.